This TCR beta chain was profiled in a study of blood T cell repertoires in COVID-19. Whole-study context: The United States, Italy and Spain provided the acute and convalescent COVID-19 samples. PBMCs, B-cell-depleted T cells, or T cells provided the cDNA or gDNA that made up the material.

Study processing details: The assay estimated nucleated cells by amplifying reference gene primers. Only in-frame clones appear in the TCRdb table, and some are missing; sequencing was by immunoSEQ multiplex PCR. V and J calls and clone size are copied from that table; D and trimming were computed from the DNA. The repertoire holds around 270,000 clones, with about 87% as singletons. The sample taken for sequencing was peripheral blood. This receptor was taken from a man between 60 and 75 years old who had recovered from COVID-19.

CDR3 sequence: CASSLALGGNTEAFF. The CDR3 bases are TGCGCCAGCAGCCTCGCGCTTGGCGGGAACACTGAAGCTTTCTTT. The chain combines TRBV4-1 with TRBJ1-1; no reliable D call. The CDR3 length is 15 residues. Germline CDR1 and CDR2: MGHRA and YSYEKL. V was pared by 4 bases and J by 1 base, with 13 bases between.